This is a list of T cell receptor beta chains from one sample in a study of cytomegalovirus exposure and HLA in healthy donors. Sequencing used immunoSEQ multiplex PCR; TCRdb keeps in-frame clones, though not all of them. The data show 150,000 to 200,000 clones, approximately 86% seen once. The sample comprised PBMCs. The source of these receptors is a man between 25 and 39 years old in good health and CMV-seropositive. Each CDR3 is given with its conserved first and last residue. The D gene is left open where the match is weak.

D	V	J	DNA	CDR3
TRBD1	TRBV6-5	TRBJ1-1	TGTGCCAGCAGTCACAAACAGGGGGCGATCACTGAAGCTTTCTTT	CASSHKQGAITEAFF
.	TRBV11-3	TRBJ1-1	TGTGCCAGCAGCTTAGCCCGGTGGACTGAAGCTTTCTTT	CASSLARWTEAFF
TRBD1	TRBV10-3	TRBJ1-5	TGTGCCAGCGGGACAGGAGATTATAGCAATCAGCCCCAGCATTTT	CASGTGDYSNQPQHF
TRBD2	TRBV5-4	TRBJ2-7	TGTGCCAGCAGCCCGGGTGTCCTAGCGGGAGCCTACGAGCAGTACTTC	CASSPGVLAGAYEQYF
.	TRBV27	TRBJ1-1	TGTGCCAGCATTCCCGGGGGGGGCTACACTGAAGCTTTCTTT	CASIPGGGYTEAFF
.	TRBV23-1	TRBJ2-4	TGCGCCAGCAGTTCCCCATCGAGGGCCCCGGAAGTCAAAAACATTCAGTACTTC	CASSSPSRAPEVKNIQYF
TRBD2	TRBV11-2	TRBJ2-7	TGTGCCAGCAGCTTAACCAGCGGGAGTCACGAGCAGTACTTC	CASSLTSGSHEQYF
.	TRBV7-9	TRBJ1-2	TGTGCCAGCAGCCCACTTTGGGTAGTGGGCTACACCTTC	CASSPLWVVGYTF
.	TRBV6-5	TRBJ2-2	TGTGCCAGCAGTTTCGGGGGGCGGTACACCGGGGAGCTGTTTTTT	CASSFGGRYTGELFF
.	TRBV4-1	TRBJ1-5	TGCGCCAGCAGCCATCTTCTTCAAGGGAGGCATCAGCCCCAGCATTTT	CASSHLLQGRHQPQHF
.	TRBV6-5	TRBJ2-7	TGTGCCAGCAGTTACTATAAGGAAACAAACTACGAGCAGTACTTC	CASSYYKETNYEQYF
TRBD1	TRBV7-2	TRBJ1-2	TGTGCCAGCAGCGCCCGGGACAGGGAGCGCTATGGCTACACCTTC	CASSARDRERYGYTF
.	TRBV7-2	TRBJ1-6	TGTGCCAGCAGCACAGACAGGAATTCACCCCTCCACTTT	CASSTDRNSPLHF
TRBD2	TRBV29-1	TRBJ2-3	TGCAGCGTTGCTATACTAGCGACAAACACAGATACGCAGTATTTT	CSVAILATNTDTQYF
TRBD1	TRBV6-4	TRBJ1-2	TGTGCCAGCAGCGCTGTACAGGGGTTGGGTGGCTACACCTTC	CASSAVQGLGGYTF
.	TRBV28	TRBJ2-2	TGTGCCAGCAGCCCGATGGGATCCGGGGAGCTGTTTTTT	CASSPMGSGELFF
.	TRBV7-9	TRBJ1-1	TGTGCCAGCAGCTTAAGGCAGCACACTGAAGCTTTCTTT	CASSLRQHTEAFF
.	TRBV5-1	TRBJ2-1	TGCGCCAGCAGCCAGGGTGATGGGCGGGGTGAGCAGTTCTTC	CASSQGDGRGEQFF
TRBD1	TRBV7-9	TRBJ1-5	TGTGCCAGCAGCTGGGACAGGGAGGTGAGTCAGCCCCAGCATTTT	CASSWDREVSQPQHF
.	TRBV29-1	TRBJ2-5	TGCAGCGTCTTTTGGGAGACCCAGTACTTC	CSVFWETQYF